This T cell receptor beta chain was documented in a study of blood T cell repertoires in COVID-19. The V end was cut by 3 bases, the J end by 0 bases, with 8 bases between. The CDR3 is 15 amino acids. Per the germline V gene, CDR1 is LNHDA and CDR2 is SQIVND (reference sequence). Original processing methods: Scientists estimated how many nucleated cells there were by amplifying reference gene primers. TCRdb's copy holds only in-frame clones and misses some; the assay was immunoSEQ multiplex PCR. Clone size and the V and J calls come from that table; the DNA yielded D and trimming. Here the sample spans about 100,000 clones, around 90% being singletons.

The sequenced material came from peripheral blood. This receptor was taken from a human donor in a cohort sampled during active COVID-19. The chain joins TRBV19 to TRBJ1-4, with D unresolved. The CDR3, as DNA: TGTGCCAGTAGTATCCCGGGAGCAACTAATGAAAAACTGTTTTTT. Amino acid sequence: CASSIPGATNEKLFF.